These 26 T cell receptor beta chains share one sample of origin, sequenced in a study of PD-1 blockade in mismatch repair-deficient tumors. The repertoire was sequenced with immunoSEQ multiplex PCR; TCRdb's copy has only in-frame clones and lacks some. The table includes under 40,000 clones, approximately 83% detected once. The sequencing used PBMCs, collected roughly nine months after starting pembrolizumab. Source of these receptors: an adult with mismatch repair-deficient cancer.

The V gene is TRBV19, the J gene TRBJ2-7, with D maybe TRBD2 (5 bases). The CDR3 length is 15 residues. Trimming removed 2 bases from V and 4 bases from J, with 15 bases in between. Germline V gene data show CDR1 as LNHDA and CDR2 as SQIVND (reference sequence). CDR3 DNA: TGTGCCAGTAGTATAAGCAGCGGCCAGATTTACGAGCAGTACTTC. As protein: CASSISSGQIYEQYF.

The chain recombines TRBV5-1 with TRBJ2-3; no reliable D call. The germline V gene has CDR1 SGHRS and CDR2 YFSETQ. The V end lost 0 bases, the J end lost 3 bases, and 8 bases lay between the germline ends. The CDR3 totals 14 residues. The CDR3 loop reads CASSLERVTDTQYF. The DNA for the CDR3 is TGCGCCAGCAGCTTGGAAAGAGTAACAGATACGCAGTATTTT.

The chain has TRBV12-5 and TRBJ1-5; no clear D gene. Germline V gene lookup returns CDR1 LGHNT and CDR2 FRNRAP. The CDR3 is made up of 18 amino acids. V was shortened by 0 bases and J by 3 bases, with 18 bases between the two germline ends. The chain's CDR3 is CASGLVLEAAASNQPQHF. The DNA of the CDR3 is TGTGCTAGTGGTTTGGTACTGGAGGCGGCGGCCTCCAATCAGCCCCAGCATTTT.

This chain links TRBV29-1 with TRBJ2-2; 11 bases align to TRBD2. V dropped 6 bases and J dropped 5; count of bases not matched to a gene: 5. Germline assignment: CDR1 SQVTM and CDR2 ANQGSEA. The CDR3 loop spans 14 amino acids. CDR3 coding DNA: TGCAGCGTCATTAGCGGGAGGGGGACCGGGGAGCTGTTTTTT. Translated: CSVISGRGTGELFF.

Here the CDR3 DNA reads TGCGCCAGCAGCTTCGCGGGAGATCACTCCGGGGAGCTGTTTTTT. Residues: CASSFAGDHSGELFF. This sequence joins TRBV5-1 and TRBJ2-2, with 7 bases identical to TRBD2. Germline loops: CDR1 SGHRS, CDR2 YFSETQ. V trimming: 2 bases; J trimming: 6 bases; junction bases outside the gene matches: 7. This CDR3 comprises 15 residues. The full variable domain, with the rest looked up from reference TRBV5-1 and TRBJ2-2, is KAGVTQTPRYLIKTRGQQVTLSCSPISGHRSVSWYQQTPGQGLQFLFEYFSETQRNKGNFPGRFSGRQFSNSRSEMNVSTLELGDSALYLCASSFAGDHSGELFFGEGSRLTVL.

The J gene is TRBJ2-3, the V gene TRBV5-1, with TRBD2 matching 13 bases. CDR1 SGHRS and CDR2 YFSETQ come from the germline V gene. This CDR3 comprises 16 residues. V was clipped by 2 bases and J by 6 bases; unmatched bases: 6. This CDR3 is CASSFSGTSGADTQYF. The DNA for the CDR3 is TGCGCCAGCAGCTTCTCCGGGACTAGCGGGGCGGATACGCAGTATTTT.

The CDR3 DNA reads TGTGCCAGCAGTTACTCGGCGGGATACACAGATACGCAGTATTTT. The encoded protein is CASSYSAGYTDTQYF. This chain links TRBV6-6 with TRBJ2-3, with D perhaps matching TRBD2 (6 bases). The V and J ends lost 0 bases and 2 bases respectively, with 9 bases between them. CDR3 length: 15 amino acids. CDR1 is MNHNY, CDR2 SVGAGI, per germline (reference sequence).

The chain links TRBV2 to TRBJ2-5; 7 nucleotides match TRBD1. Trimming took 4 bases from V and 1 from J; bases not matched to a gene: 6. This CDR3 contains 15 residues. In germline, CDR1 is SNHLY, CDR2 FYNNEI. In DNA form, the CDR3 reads TGTGCCAGCAGTGGTAACAGGGGATTCCAAGAGACCCAGTACTTC. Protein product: CASSGNRGFQETQYF.

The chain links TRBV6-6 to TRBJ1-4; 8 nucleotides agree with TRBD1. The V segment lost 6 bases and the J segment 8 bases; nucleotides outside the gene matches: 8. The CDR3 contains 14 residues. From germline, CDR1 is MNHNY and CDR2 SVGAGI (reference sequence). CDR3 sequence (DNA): TGTGCCAGCAGCCCGGGACAGGAGGGAGAAAAACTGTTTTTT. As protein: CASSPGQEGEKLFF.

The CDR3 DNA sequence: TGTGCCAGCTCACTTACGACAGGGGTCAACGAGCAGTACTTC. The encoded protein is CASSLTTGVNEQYF. The rearrangement joins TRBV18 to TRBJ2-7; 8 positions agree with TRBD1. The CDR3 has 14 amino acids. The V gene end was trimmed by 4 bases and the J gene end by 5 bases; junction bases not matched to a gene: 7. The germline gives CDR1 KGHSH, CDR2 LQKENI.

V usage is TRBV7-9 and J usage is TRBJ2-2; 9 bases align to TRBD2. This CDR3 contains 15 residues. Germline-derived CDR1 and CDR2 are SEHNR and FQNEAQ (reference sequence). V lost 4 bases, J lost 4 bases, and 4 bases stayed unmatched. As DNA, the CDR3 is TGTGCCAGCAGCTCTGGGACTAGCATCACCGGGGAGCTGTTTTTT. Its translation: CASSSGTSITGELFF.

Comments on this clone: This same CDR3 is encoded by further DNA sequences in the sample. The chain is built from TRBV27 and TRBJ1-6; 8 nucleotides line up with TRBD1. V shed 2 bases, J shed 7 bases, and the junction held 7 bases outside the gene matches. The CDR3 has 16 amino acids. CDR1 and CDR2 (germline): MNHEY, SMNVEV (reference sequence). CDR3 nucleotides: TGTGCCAGCAGTTTACGCGGGACAGGAGGCAATTCACCCCTCCACTTT. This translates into CASSLRGTGGNSPLHF.

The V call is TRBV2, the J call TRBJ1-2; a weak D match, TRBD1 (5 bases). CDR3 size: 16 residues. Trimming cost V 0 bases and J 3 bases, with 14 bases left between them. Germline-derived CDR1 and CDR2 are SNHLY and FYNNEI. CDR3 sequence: CASSEARQLNYYGYTF. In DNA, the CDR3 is TGTGCCAGCAGTGAAGCGCGACAGCTCAATTACTATGGCTACACCTTC.

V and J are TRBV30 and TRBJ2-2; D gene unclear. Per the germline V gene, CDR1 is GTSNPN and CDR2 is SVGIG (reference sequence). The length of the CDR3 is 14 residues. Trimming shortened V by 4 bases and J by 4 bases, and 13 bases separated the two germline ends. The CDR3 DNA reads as TGTGCCTGGATCGACTGGTTTAGCACCGGGGAGCTGTTTTTT. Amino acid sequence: CAWIDWFSTGELFF.

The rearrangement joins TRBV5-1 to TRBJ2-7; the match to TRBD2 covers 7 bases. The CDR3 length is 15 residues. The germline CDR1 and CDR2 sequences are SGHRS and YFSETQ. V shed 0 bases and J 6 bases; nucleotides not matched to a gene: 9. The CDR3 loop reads CASSLEGLGRVEQYF. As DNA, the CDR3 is TGCGCCAGCAGCTTGGAAGGACTAGGACGTGTCGAGCAGTACTTC.

As DNA, the CDR3 is TGTGCCAGCAGCTTTGGACTGAACACCGGGGAGCTGTTTTTT. It is translated as CASSFGLNTGELFF. The chain has TRBV9 and TRBJ2-2; the D gene is possibly TRBD2 (5 bases). Germline CDR1 SGDLS, CDR2 YYNGEE. There are 14 residues in the CDR3. V lost 4 bases and J lost 1, with 8 bases in between.

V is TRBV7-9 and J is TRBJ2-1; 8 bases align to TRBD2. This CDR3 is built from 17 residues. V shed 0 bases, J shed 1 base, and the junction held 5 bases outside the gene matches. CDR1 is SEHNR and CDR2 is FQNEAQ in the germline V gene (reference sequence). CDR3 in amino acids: CASSLALSGGSYNEQFF. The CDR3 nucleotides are TGTGCCAGCAGCTTAGCGCTGAGCGGGGGATCCTACAATGAGCAGTTCTTC.

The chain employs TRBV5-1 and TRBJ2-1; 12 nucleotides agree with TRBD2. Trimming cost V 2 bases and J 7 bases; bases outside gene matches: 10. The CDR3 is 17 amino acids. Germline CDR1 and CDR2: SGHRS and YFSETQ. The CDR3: CASSLMPTSGRLNEQFF. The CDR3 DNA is TGCGCCAGCAGCTTAATGCCGACTAGCGGGAGACTTAATGAGCAGTTCTTC. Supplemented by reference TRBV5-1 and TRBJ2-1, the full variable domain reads KAGVTQTPRYLIKTRGQQVTLSCSPISGHRSVSWYQQTPGQGLQFLFEYFSETQRNKGNFPGRFSGRQFSNSRSEMNVSTLELGDSALYLCASSLMPTSGRLNEQFFGPGTRLTVL.

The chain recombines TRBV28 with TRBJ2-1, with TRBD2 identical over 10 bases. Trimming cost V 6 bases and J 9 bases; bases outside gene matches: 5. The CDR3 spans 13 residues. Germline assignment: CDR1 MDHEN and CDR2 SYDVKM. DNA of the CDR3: TGTGCCAGCAGCGGAGCGGGGGGGGCTGAGCAGTTCTTC. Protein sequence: CASSGAGGAEQFF. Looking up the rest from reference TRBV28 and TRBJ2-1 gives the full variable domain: DVKVTQSSRYLVKRTGEKVFLECVQDMDHENMFWYRQDPGLGLRLIYFSYDVKMKEKGDIPEGYSVSREKKERFSLILESASTNQTSMYLCASSGAGGAEQFFGPGTRLTVL.

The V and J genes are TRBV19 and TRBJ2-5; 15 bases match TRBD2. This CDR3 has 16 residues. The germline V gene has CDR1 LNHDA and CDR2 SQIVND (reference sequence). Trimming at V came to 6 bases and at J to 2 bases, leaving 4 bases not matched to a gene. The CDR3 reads CASSIGTSGGQETQYF. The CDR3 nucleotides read TGTGCCAGTAGCATCGGGACTAGCGGGGGGCAAGAGACCCAGTACTTC.

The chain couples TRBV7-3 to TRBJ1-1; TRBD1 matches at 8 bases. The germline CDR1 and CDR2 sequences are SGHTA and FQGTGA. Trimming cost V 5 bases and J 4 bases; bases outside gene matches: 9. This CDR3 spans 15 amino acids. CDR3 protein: CASSLDRGGITEAFF. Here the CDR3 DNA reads TGTGCCAGCAGCCTCGACAGGGGCGGTATCACTGAAGCTTTCTTT.

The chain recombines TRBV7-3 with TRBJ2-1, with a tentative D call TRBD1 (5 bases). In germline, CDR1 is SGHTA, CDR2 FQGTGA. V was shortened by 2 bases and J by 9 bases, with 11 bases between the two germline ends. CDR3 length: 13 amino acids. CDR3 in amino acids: CASSLLYDSEQFF. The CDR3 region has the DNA TGTGCCAGCAGCTTACTTTATGACAGTGAGCAGTTCTTC.

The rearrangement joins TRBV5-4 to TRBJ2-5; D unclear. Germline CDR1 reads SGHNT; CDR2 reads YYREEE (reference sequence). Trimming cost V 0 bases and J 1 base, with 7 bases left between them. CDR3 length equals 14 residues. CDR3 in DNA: TGTGCCAGCAGCTTGGGACATTTCCAAGAGACCCAGTACTTC. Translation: CASSLGHFQETQYF.

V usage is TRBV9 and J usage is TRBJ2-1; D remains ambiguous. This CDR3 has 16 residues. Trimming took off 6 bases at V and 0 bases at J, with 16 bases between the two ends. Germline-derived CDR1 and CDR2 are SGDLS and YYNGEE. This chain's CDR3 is CASNNIRQFSYNEQFF. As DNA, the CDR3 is TGTGCCAGCAATAATATCAGGCAATTCTCCTACAATGAGCAGTTCTTC.

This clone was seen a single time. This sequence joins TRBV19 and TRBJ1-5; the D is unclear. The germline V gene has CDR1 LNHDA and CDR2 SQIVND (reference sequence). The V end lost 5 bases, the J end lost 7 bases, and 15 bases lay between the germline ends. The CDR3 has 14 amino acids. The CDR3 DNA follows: TGTGCCAGTAGTTATCCGGAGGGTGAACAGCCCCAGCATTTT. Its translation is CASSYPEGEQPQHF.

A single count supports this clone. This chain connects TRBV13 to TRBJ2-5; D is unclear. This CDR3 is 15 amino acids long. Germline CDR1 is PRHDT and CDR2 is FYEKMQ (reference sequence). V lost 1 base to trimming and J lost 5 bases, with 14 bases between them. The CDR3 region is CASSLASTGGETQYF. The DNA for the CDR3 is TGTGCCAGCAGCTTAGCATCGACGGGTGGCGAGACCCAGTACTTC.